This TCR beta chain came from a study of cytomegalovirus exposure and HLA in healthy donors. Per the germline V gene, CDR1 is SGHAT and CDR2 is FQNNGV. Unmatched junction bases numbered 2, after V lost 1 base and J lost 4 bases. The CDR3 covers 15 residues. A note on this clone: Other DNA sequences of this sample code for an identical CDR3.

Researchers ran the PCR with 60 Vbeta and 13 Jbeta primers. Profiled with immunoSEQ multiplex PCR; TCRdb holds only in-frame clones, not every one. Among about 180,000 clones listed, 65% to 80% were seen once. The sequence came from a woman in her twenties or thirties in good health and CMV-seropositive. The genes are TRBV11-2 and TRBJ2-2; TRBD1 matches at 8 bases. Sequencing input: PBMCs. This CDR3 is CASSLVTGVTGELFF. The CDR3 nucleotides are TGTGCCAGCAGCTTAGTGACAGGGGTCACCGGGGAGCTGTTTTTT.